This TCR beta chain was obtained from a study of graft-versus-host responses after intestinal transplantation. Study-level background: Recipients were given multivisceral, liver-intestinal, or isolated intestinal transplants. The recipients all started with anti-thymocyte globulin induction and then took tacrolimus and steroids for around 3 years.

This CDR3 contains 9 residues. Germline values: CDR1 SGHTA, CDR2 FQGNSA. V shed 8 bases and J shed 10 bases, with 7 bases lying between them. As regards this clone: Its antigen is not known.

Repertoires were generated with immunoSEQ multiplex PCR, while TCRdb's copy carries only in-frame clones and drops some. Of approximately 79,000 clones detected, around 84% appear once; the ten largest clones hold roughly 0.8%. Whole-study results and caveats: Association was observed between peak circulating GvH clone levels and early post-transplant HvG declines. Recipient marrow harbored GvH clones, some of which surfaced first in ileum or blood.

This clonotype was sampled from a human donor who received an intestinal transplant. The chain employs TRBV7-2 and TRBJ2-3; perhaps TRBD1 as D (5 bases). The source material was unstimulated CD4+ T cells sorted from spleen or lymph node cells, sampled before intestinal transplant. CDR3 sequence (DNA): TGTGCCAGCCTAGGGGCGCAGTATTTT. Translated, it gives CASLGAQYF.